The 25 T cell receptor beta chains presented below share a single source sample, sequenced in a study of shared clonotypes between healthy human individuals (dated by TCRdb to about 2020). Preparation of the library involved the immunoSEQ multiplex PCR assay. What TCRdb holds here is the immuneACCESS table cut down to in-frame rearrangements. Part of the clones is not present; checked against another copy, under half of the missing clones reflect an unresolved V gene, and the others are unexplained. The sample table records about 2 million clones; 95% of these occur just once. In total, the top ten clones hold around 0.13% of the sample. Sequenced: naive CD4+ T cells sorted from blood. The cell subset or site label, as the study defines it: CD45RA+ positively selected. The receptors come from a man aged 18 to 30 in good health.

This chain connects TRBV5-1 to TRBJ1-4, with 9 bases lining up with TRBD1. Germline V lookup: CDR1 SGHRS, CDR2 YFSETQ. CDR3 size: 16 residues. After removal of 0 bases from V and 7 bases from J, the junction contained 7 bases not matched to a gene. Written as DNA, the CDR3 is TGCGCCAGCAGCTTGGGGCCGGGACAGGGCGCTGAAAAACTGTTTTTT. Translated, it gives CASSLGPGQGAEKLFF.

This sequence joins TRBV29-1 and TRBJ1-2, with no clear D. V lost 4 bases, J lost 6 bases, and 9 bases lay in between. There are 11 residues in the CDR3. Germline loops: CDR1 SQVTM, CDR2 ANQGSEA. CDR3 sequence reads: CSVVVYNGYTF. As DNA, the CDR3 is TGCAGCGTTGTGGTGTACAATGGCTACACCTTC.

Remarks on this clone: Other DNA variants within this sample encode the same CDR3. The chain recombines TRBV29-1 with TRBJ1-2; no clear D. Germline CDR1 SQVTM, CDR2 ANQGSEA. CDR3 length equals 14 residues. V lost 1 base, J lost 0 bases, and 9 bases lay in between. CDR3 sequence reads: CSVEGRSANYGYTF. The CDR3 nucleotides read TGCAGCGTTGAAGGGAGGAGCGCTAACTATGGCTACACCTTC.

V gene TRBV7-2 combines with J gene TRBJ2-7; D may match TRBD1 or TRBD2 (5 bases each). The length of the CDR3 is 16 residues. The germline V gene has CDR1 SGHTA and CDR2 FQGNSA. Between the trimmed V and J ends, which lost 5 bases and 6 bases, there was a span of 23 bases. The CDR3 loop reads CASSPAPGTGFGEQYF. The CDR3 DNA follows: TGTGCCAGCAGCCCTGCCCCCGGGACCGGATTTGGCGAGCAGTACTTC.

V is TRBV29-1 and J is TRBJ2-7, with 12 bases aligning to TRBD1. Germline CDR1 is SQVTM and CDR2 is ANQGSEA. The junction had 6 bases not matched to a gene; V was cut back by 0 bases and J by 6 bases. There are 15 residues in the CDR3. The CDR3 DNA sequence: TGCAGCGTTGAAGAGGGACAGGGGGCGATGCGCGAGCAGTACTTC. Encoded protein: CSVEEGQGAMREQYF.

J is TRBJ2-3 and V is TRBV12-2; the tabulated D call, TRBD2, remains unverified against the DNA. TRBV12-2 is assigned pseudogene status. This CDR3 comprises 18 residues. CDR3: CASRLRPWRLRSTDTQYF. The CDR3 DNA reads TGTGCAAGTCGCTTACGCCCCTGGCGGCTACGTAGCACAGATACGCAGTATTTT.

This chain links TRBV6-1 with TRBJ1-5; D unclear. Germline CDR1 and CDR2: MNHNS and SASEGT. The V end lost 6 bases, the J end lost 3 bases, and 9 bases lay between the germline ends. The CDR3 totals 13 residues. DNA of the CDR3: TGTGCCAGCAGGTTTGTATCCAATCAGCCCCAGCATTTT. Protein sequence: CASRFVSNQPQHF.

This rearrangement joins TRBV5-1 to TRBJ2-2, with 9 bases fitting TRBD2. Germline CDR1 SGHRS, CDR2 YFSETQ. The CDR3 length is 17 residues. V was clipped by 2 bases and J by 3 bases; unmatched bases: 8. The chain's CDR3 is CASSFWVKREDTGELFF. For the CDR3, the DNA is TGCGCCAGCAGCTTTTGGGTTAAGCGGGAGGACACCGGGGAGCTGTTTTTT.

V gene TRBV18 combines with J gene TRBJ2-7, with 8 bases matching TRBD1. The CDR3 extends over 14 amino acids. CDR1 is KGHSH and CDR2 is LQKENI in the germline V gene. V trimming: 2 bases; J trimming: 4 bases; junction bases outside the gene matches: 4. The CDR3 DNA sequence: TGTGCCAGCTCACCAATCAGGGGGCCATACGAGCAGTACTTC. Translating it yields CASSPIRGPYEQYF.

Of note for this clone: This may come from a read error, since a much larger clone is one base off. The chain couples TRBV18 to TRBJ1-1; unclear D gene. CDR1 is KGHSH, CDR2 LQKENI, per germline. CDR3 length: 12 residues. V was trimmed by 5 bases and J by 0 bases, leaving 4 bases between them. CDR3 sequence reads: CASSKVNTEAFF. For the CDR3, the DNA is TGTGCCAGCTCAAAAGTGAACACTGAAGCTTTCTTT.

There are many counts of this clone. In DNA, the CDR3 is TGTGCCAGCAGTGTCGGGACAGTTGATGGCTACACCTTC. This translates into CASSVGTVDGYTF. The genes are TRBV25-1 and TRBJ1-2; 7 bases fit TRBD1. Germline trimming cut 4 bases from V and 6 bases from J; bases unmatched to any gene: 5. The CDR3 has 13 amino acids. Germline-derived CDR1 and CDR2 are MGHDK and SYGVNS.

Remarks on this clone: The same CDR3 also results from other DNA sequences found in this sample. The chain carries TRBV11-2 and TRBJ1-5; perhaps TRBD1 as D (5 bases). Germline V gene data show CDR1 as SGHAT and CDR2 as FQNNGV. This CDR3 comprises 13 residues. Between the trimmed V and J ends, which lost 5 bases and 5 bases, there was a span of 10 bases. For the CDR3, the DNA is TGTGCCAGCAGCCTAGGGGTGGATCAGCCCCAGCATTTT. Translating gives CASSLGVDQPQHF. Supplemented by reference TRBV11-2 and TRBJ1-5, the full variable domain reads EAGVAQSPRYKIIEKRQSVAFWCNPISGHATLYWYQQILGQGPKLLIQFQNNGVVDDSQLPKDRFSAERLKGVDSTLKIQPAKLEDSAVYLCASSLGVDQPQHFGDGTRLSIL.

This chain links TRBV7-9 with TRBJ1-1, with D possibly matching TRBD1 (6 bases). The CDR3 length is 13 residues. Germline loops: CDR1 SEHNR, CDR2 FQNEAQ (reference sequence). The V end lost 5 bases, the J end lost 11 bases, and 18 bases lay between the germline ends. The CDR3 loop reads CASSRIQGQEAFF. The CDR3 DNA follows: TGTGCCAGCAGCAGAATTCAGGGGCAGGAGGCTTTCTTT.

This chain connects TRBV27 to TRBJ1-6, with D hard to call. Germline CDR1 is MNHEY and CDR2 is SMNVEV (reference sequence). This CDR3 is 14 amino acids long. V shed 2 bases and J shed 7 bases, with 9 bases lying between them. The CDR3 spells CASSLPRVNSPLHF. CDR3 DNA sequence: TGTGCCAGCAGTTTACCGCGGGTAAATTCACCCCTCCACTTT.

Note on this clone: Other DNA sequences within the sample encode an identical CDR3. V gene TRBV30 combines with J gene TRBJ1-5, with a weak D call TRBD1 (6 bases). Germline values: CDR1 GTSNPN, CDR2 SVGIG (reference sequence). There are 14 residues in the CDR3. The V and J ends lost 0 bases and 2 bases respectively, with 8 bases between them. As DNA, the CDR3 is TGTGCCTGGAGTGTACAGGGTGGCAATCAGCCCCAGCATTTT. Its protein is CAWSVQGGNQPQHF.

The CDR3 DNA reads as TGTGCCTGGAGTGTACGTTATGGCGAGACCCAGTACTTC. It codes for CAWSVRYGETQYF. V usage is TRBV30 and J usage is TRBJ2-5; D not resolved. This CDR3 spans 13 amino acids. Germline V lookup: CDR1 GTSNPN, CDR2 SVGIG (reference sequence). V gave up 0 bases and J gave up 5 bases, with 10 bases separating them.

J is TRBJ2-5 and V is TRBV5-4; D gene ambiguous. V dropped 2 bases and J dropped 3 bases, with 8 bases sitting between them. The germline V gene encodes CDR1 SGHNT and CDR2 YYREEE (reference sequence). The CDR3 runs to 13 residues. This CDR3 reads CASSFDAEETQYF. The CDR3, as DNA: TGTGCCAGCAGCTTCGACGCCGAAGAGACCCAGTACTTC.

The CDR3 region is CASSLTGTSGVDTQYF. The CDR3 coding sequence is TGTGCCAGCAGCTTAACGGGGACTAGCGGGGTAGATACGCAGTATTTT. V and J are TRBV7-2 and TRBJ2-3; TRBD2 matches at 13 bases. The CDR3 is 16 amino acids. Germline CDR1 is SGHTA and CDR2 is FQGNSA. With V trimmed by 2 bases and J by 5 bases, 4 bases remained unmatched.

The chain employs TRBV11-2 and TRBJ2-5; maybe TRBD2 (6 bases). The CDR3 is 16 residues long. The germline V gene has CDR1 SGHAT and CDR2 FQNNGV. The V end was cut by 1 base, the J end by 2 bases, with 14 bases between. The CDR3 sequence is CASSLGATGTQETQYF. The CDR3 DNA sequence: TGTGCCAGCAGCTTAGGAGCGACCGGGACTCAAGAGACCCAGTACTTC.

The rearrangement links TRBV15 to TRBJ2-7, with TRBD2 matching over 7 bases. Trimming took 4 bases from V and 4 from J; bases not matched to a gene: 4. The germline gives CDR1 LNHNV, CDR2 YYDKDF (reference sequence). This CDR3 contains 13 residues. In nucleotides, the CDR3 is TGTGCCACCAGCACAGGGAGGGAGTACGAGCAGTACTTC. This gives the protein CATSTGREYEQYF.

J is TRBJ1-2 and V is TRBV18; D is ambiguous. This CDR3 is 15 amino acids long. Trimming took off 2 bases at V and 4 bases at J, with 14 bases between the two ends. Germline CDR1 reads KGHSH; CDR2 reads LQKENI. CDR3: CASSPKIGYGYGYTF. The CDR3 region has the DNA TGTGCCAGCTCACCAAAAATAGGATACGGCTATGGCTACACCTTC.

V and J are TRBV7-2 and TRBJ2-3; no clear D gene. Germline CDR1 SGHTA, CDR2 FQGNSA. This CDR3 region has 16 residues. Trimming removed 2 bases from V and 3 bases from J, with 15 bases in between. CDR3 loop: CASSLSFQEITDTQYF. The CDR3 coding sequence is TGTGCCAGCAGCTTAAGTTTCCAGGAAATAACAGATACGCAGTATTTT.

The rearrangement joins TRBV30 to TRBJ1-4; D remains unclear. Germline loops: CDR1 GTSNPN, CDR2 SVGIG (reference sequence). Trimming shortened V by 0 bases and J by 8 bases, and 7 bases separated the two germline ends. CDR3 size: 12 residues. The CDR3 protein is CAWSVQYEKLFF. CDR3 nucleotide sequence: TGTGCCTGGAGTGTTCAGTACGAAAAACTGTTTTTT.

V usage is TRBV25-1 and J usage is TRBJ2-3; TRBD1 agrees at 8 bases. Germline CDR1 and CDR2: MGHDK and SYGVNS. The CDR3 is made up of 16 amino acids. Trimming took 2 bases from V and 4 from J; bases not matched to a gene: 8. Here the CDR3 reads CASSEGDRGRADTQYF. CDR3 DNA: TGTGCCAGCAGTGAAGGAGACAGGGGTAGGGCAGATACGCAGTATTTT.

The V call is TRBV5-4, the J call TRBJ1-6; tentative D call: TRBD1 (6 bases). Germline CDR1 SGHNT, CDR2 YYREEE (reference sequence). The CDR3 runs 14 residues. The V end lost 0 bases, the J end lost 6 bases, and 7 bases lay between the germline ends. CDR3 protein: CASSLDRANSPLHF. CDR3 nucleotides: TGTGCCAGCAGCTTGGACAGGGCTAATTCACCCCTCCACTTT.